Sequencing of this T cell receptor (beta chain) was carried out in a study of blood T cell repertoires in COVID-19. Looking at the study overall: The samples span acute and convalescent COVID-19 from the United States, Italy and Spain. Sources were T cells, B-cell-depleted T cells, or PBMCs; the material itself was cDNA or gDNA.

Original data processing: It was from reference gene primer amplification that nucleated cell counts were estimated. Some clones are missing from TCRdb's copy, which holds only in-frame ones; the method was immunoSEQ multiplex PCR. Clonal size and the V and J genes are those of that table, whereas D and trimming came from the DNA. The data hold about 35,000 clones, with about 86% observed a single time. For this clone: Sequence at one end of the junction differs from germline and may be a read error.

The CDR3 extends over 15 amino acids. Per germline, CDR1 MNHEY and CDR2 SMNVEV (reference sequence). The sequenced material came from peripheral blood. This rearrangement joins TRBV27 to TRBJ2-2; D is possibly TRBD1 (5 bases). The source of this sequence is a human donor in a cohort sampled during active COVID-19. The chain's CDR3 is CASSSAGRGTRELFF. In DNA form, the CDR3 reads TGTGCCAGCAGTTCTGCAGGGCGTGGCACCAGGGAGCTGTTTTTT.